The 29 T cell receptor beta chains in this list originate from one sample, sequenced in a study of human T cells and chemical hapten exposure. TCRdb analysed the 5' RACE reads with MiXCR anew, one entry per CDR3 protein. The data hold over 95,000 distinct CDR3 sequences, with around a fifth observed a single time. The authors' total RNA extraction used unfractionated whole blood. Source of these receptors: a human donor in good health.

V is TRBV27 and J is TRBJ2-3; D might be TRBD1 (5 bases). Trimming removed 2 bases at V and 2 bases at J, with 11 bases between. CDR1 is MNHEY, CDR2 SMNVEV, per germline (reference sequence). The CDR3 length is 15 residues. CDR3 in amino acids: CASSLSRRATDTQYF. The CDR3 DNA reads as TGTGCCAGCAGTTTAAGCCGCAGGGCCACAGATACGCAGTATTTT.

The table lists this clonotype with a few counts. The V call is TRBV11-2, the J call TRBJ2-3; no firm D call. V was cut by 7 bases and J by 6 bases, with 8 bases left in between. The CDR3 runs to 11 residues. Per germline, CDR1 SGHAT and CDR2 FQNNGV. CDR3 protein: CASTLADTQYF. The CDR3 nucleotides read TGTGCCAGCACCCTCGCGGATACGCAGTATTTT.

The genes are TRBV6-2 or TRBV6-3 and TRBJ2-2; D possibly corresponds to TRBD2 (6 bases). CDR1 and CDR2 from the germline V gene are MNHEY and SVGEGT. V was trimmed by 6 bases and J by 9 bases, leaving 14 bases between them. The CDR3 is made up of 13 amino acids. CDR3 protein: CASSYGSFRELFF. The CDR3 region has the DNA TGTGCCAGCAGCTACGGGAGTTTCCGGGAGCTGTTTTTT.

The chain recombines TRBV29-1 with TRBJ2-5; possible D gene TRBD2, 7 bases. V lost 4 bases to trimming and J lost 0 bases, with 12 bases between them. The V gene's germline CDR1 is SQVTM and CDR2 ANQGSEA. This CDR3 is 14 amino acids long. CDR3 DNA sequence: TGCAGCGTTGGTGGGGGGGGCTACCAAGAGACCCAGTACTTC. Protein sequence: CSVGGGGYQETQYF.

The rearrangement uses TRBV29-1 and TRBJ2-1, with D possibly called TRBD1 or TRBD2 (6 bases each). Trimming took 2 bases from V and 7 from J, leaving 9 bases between them. The CDR3 sequence is 12 residues long. CDR1 is SQVTM and CDR2 is ANQGSEA in the germline V gene. CDR3 protein: CSVERGGNEQFF. CDR3 nucleotide sequence: TGCAGCGTTGAACGAGGGGGGAATGAGCAGTTCTTC.

Details on this clonotype: The junction shows a germline mismatch at one end, possibly a read error. The chain recombines TRBV6-5 with TRBJ1-5; D not resolved. CDR3 size: 14 residues. Germline lookup yields CDR1 MNHEY and CDR2 SVGAGI. CDR3 amino acids: CASSYQGGEQPQNF. The CDR3 DNA follows: TGTGCCAGCAGTTACCAAGGAGGAGAACAGCCCCAGAATTTT.

The table lists this clonotype with a few counts. The chain employs TRBV7-9 and TRBJ1-1, with D possibly matching TRBD1 (5 bases). The length of the CDR3 is 15 residues. The V gene lost 1 base and the J gene lost 0 bases, with 9 bases spanning the gap. Germline CDR1 and CDR2: SEHNR and FQNEAQ (reference sequence). In DNA form, the CDR3 reads TGTGCCAGCAGCTTAGTAAGGGGTCTGAACACTGAAGCTTTCTTT. Encoded protein: CASSLVRGLNTEAFF.

There are many counts of this clonotype. V gene TRBV7-9 combines with J gene TRBJ2-7; 10 nucleotides agree with TRBD2. In germline, CDR1 is SEHNR, CDR2 FQNEAQ (reference sequence). V shed 6 bases and J 3 bases; nucleotides not matched to a gene: 8. This CDR3 is built from 15 residues. CDR3 DNA: TGTGCCAGCAGGCCCGGGACTAGCGATAACTACGAGCAGTACTTC. It yields the protein CASRPGTSDNYEQYF.

The chain has TRBV28 and TRBJ1-5; D may be TRBD1 (6 bases). Trimming stripped 6 bases from V and 10 bases from J, with 19 bases between. The CDR3 is 14 residues long. Germline V gene data show CDR1 as MDHEN and CDR2 as SYDVKM. The chain's CDR3 is CASRGGASPQPQHF. The CDR3 coding sequence is TGTGCCAGCAGAGGGGGAGCCTCCCCGCAACCCCAGCATTTT.

With regard to this clonotype: The junction departs from the called germline gene at one end, perhaps through a read error. V and J are TRBV27 and TRBJ1-2; D is possibly TRBD1 (5 bases). The CDR3 consists of 14 residues. CDR1 is MNHEY, CDR2 SMNVEV, per germline (reference sequence). For the CDR3, the DNA is TGTGCCAGCAGCCACCGGGGCGGCAGTAATGGCGACACCTTC. This codes for CASSHRGGSNGDTF.

The rearrangement uses TRBV3-1 and TRBJ1-2; D gene unclear. V was cut by 0 bases and J by 4 bases, with 9 bases left in between. Germline loops: CDR1 LGHDT, CDR2 YNNKEL (reference sequence). This CDR3 has 14 amino acids. Here the CDR3 DNA reads TGTGCCAGCAGCCAAGAACGTGCCCTCTATGGCTACACCTTC. Translating gives CASSQERALYGYTF. The variable domain in full, completed from reference TRBV3-1 and TRBJ1-2, reads DTAVSQTPKYLVTQMGNDKSIKCEQNLGHDTMYWYKQDSKKFLKIMFSYNNKELIINETVPNRFSPKSPDKAHLNLHINSLELGDSAVYFCASSQERALYGYTFGSGTRLTVV.

In its sample, this clonotype was seen a few times. The chain recombines TRBV12-3 or TRBV12-4 with TRBJ2-7; TRBD1 matches at 7 bases. V shed 5 bases and J 9 bases; nucleotides not matched to a gene: 10. The CDR3 loop spans 13 amino acids. The CDR3 reads CASSPDRVVGQYF. Here the CDR3 DNA reads TGTGCCAGCAGTCCCGACAGGGTAGTTGGGCAGTACTTC.

J is TRBJ2-7 and V is TRBV5-1; D is perhaps TRBD1 (5 bases). V lost 0 bases and J 0 bases, leaving 13 bases between the germline ends. This CDR3 has 16 amino acids. The germline CDR1 and CDR2 sequences are SGHRS and YFSETQ. CDR3 sequence: CASSLVSRQSSYEQYF. The CDR3 DNA reads TGCGCCAGCAGCTTGGTTTCCAGACAGAGCTCCTACGAGCAGTACTTC.

This clonotype showed up just a few times. The V and J genes are TRBV7-7 and TRBJ1-4; D is ambiguous. The CDR3 sequence is 13 residues long. CDR1 and CDR2 from the germline V gene are SSHAT and FNYEAQ (reference sequence). V lost 10 bases and J lost 10, with 19 bases in between. The CDR3 loop is CATSGSLDGKLFF. CDR3 coding DNA: TGTGCCACCTCCGGGTCGCTGGATGGAAAACTGTTTTTT.

This chain links TRBV24-1 with TRBJ2-2; D is ambiguous. Trimming left V 9 bases short and J 2 bases short, with 9 bases between. The CDR3 runs 13 residues. Germline V gives CDR1 KGHDR, CDR2 SFDVKD. The DNA for the CDR3 is TGTGCCACCGGACGCCTCAACACCGGGGAGCTGTTTTTT. Protein sequence: CATGRLNTGELFF.

The chain is built from TRBV18 and TRBJ1-4, with unresolved D. The germline CDR1 and CDR2 sequences are KGHSH and LQKENI. The CDR3 totals 13 residues. V was clipped by 3 bases and J by 5 bases, with 7 bases between them. In DNA, the CDR3 is TGTGCCAGCTCACCCATGGAAAATGAAAAACTGTTTTTT. As protein: CASSPMENEKLFF.

This sequence joins TRBV5-6 and TRBJ2-3, with 8 bases identical to TRBD2. This CDR3 is built from 18 residues. V shed 3 bases and J 0 bases; nucleotides not matched to a gene: 12. The germline CDR1 and CDR2 sequences are SGHDT and YYEEEE. CDR3 in amino acids: CASSSMGILAGSTDTQYF. DNA of the CDR3: TGTGCCAGCAGCTCCATGGGGATCCTAGCGGGTAGCACAGATACGCAGTATTTT.

DNA for the CDR3: TGCGCCAGCAGCCAAATCGACAGGGTGACTGAAGCTTTCTTT. Encoded protein: CASSQIDRVTEAFF. V gene TRBV4-1 combines with J gene TRBJ1-1; 7 positions match TRBD1. The V gene's germline CDR1 is MGHRA and CDR2 YSYEKL. V lost 2 bases, J lost 5 bases, and 5 bases stayed unmatched. The CDR3 spans 14 residues.

The CDR3 sequence is CASARAGSVGYTF. In DNA, the CDR3 is TGTGCCAGCGCCCGAGCGGGTAGTGTTGGCTACACCTTC. The chain links TRBV6-5 to TRBJ1-2; the D is unclear. V was cut by 8 bases and J by 7 bases, with 17 bases left in between. The CDR3 length is 13 residues. Germline CDR1 is MNHEY and CDR2 is SVGAGI.

The V gene is TRBV15, the J gene TRBJ1-5; 10 bases agree with TRBD1. CDR3 length: 16 residues. The junction had 3 bases not matched to a gene; V was cut back by 1 base and J by 3 bases. CDR1 and CDR2 (germline): LNHNV, YYDKDF (reference sequence). DNA of the CDR3: TGTGCCACCAGCAGAGGGGACAGGGGAGACAATCAGCCCCAGCATTTT. Residues: CATSRGDRGDNQPQHF.

This chain uses TRBV4-1 with TRBJ2-5; D could derive from TRBD1 or TRBD2 (5 bases each). V was cut by 4 bases and J by 4 bases, with 19 bases left in between. CDR1 and CDR2 from the germline V gene are MGHRA and YSYEKL. The CDR3 has 16 residues. The CDR3 DNA sequence: TGCGCCAGCAGCCGTGTGGGGGTTCCCATCGGAGAGACCCAGTACTTC. It translates to CASSRVGVPIGETQYF.

This clonotype appeared a few times. V usage is TRBV28 and J usage is TRBJ1-1, with a possible D match to TRBD1 (6 bases). CDR1 is MDHEN and CDR2 is SYDVKM in the germline V gene. The CDR3 contains 16 residues. Trimming pared 3 bases from V and 1 base from J, leaving 15 bases between. The CDR3 DNA reads as TGTGCCAGCAGTTTGGTACAGGGTTTCTCGAACACTGAAGCTTTCTTT. It codes for CASSLVQGFSNTEAFF.

The chain couples TRBV6-5 to TRBJ2-1; weak D call: TRBD2 (6 bases). V gave up 0 bases and J gave up 10 bases, with 19 bases separating them. Germline values: CDR1 MNHEY, CDR2 SVGAGI. The CDR3 has 16 amino acids. The CDR3 DNA reads as TGTGCCAGCAGTTACTCCCTGGCGGGAAGGACTAACGAGCAGTTCTTC. Translation gives CASSYSLAGRTNEQFF.

This clonotype was seen a few times. This chain joins TRBV14 and TRBJ1-4; no clear D. CDR3 size: 13 residues. Trimming left V 7 bases short and J 8 bases short, with 14 bases between. From germline, CDR1 is SGHDN and CDR2 FVKESK. CDR3 loop: CASKRHPQEKLFF. CDR3 in DNA: TGTGCCAGCAAACGGCATCCGCAAGAAAAACTGTTTTTT.

This clonotype was seen a few times. The chain is built from TRBV29-1 and TRBJ2-1; TRBD1 aligns across 8 bases. There are 12 residues in the CDR3. Germline V CDR1 and CDR2: SQVTM, ANQGSEA. The junction had 0 bases not matched to a gene; V was cut back by 7 bases and J by 1 base. The DNA for the CDR3 is TGCAGCGGGGACAGGTCCTACAATGAGCAGTTCTTC. It specifies CSGDRSYNEQFF.

The chain is built from TRBV29-1 and TRBJ2-4, with D possibly TRBD2 on 6 matching bases. The ends were cut back, 4 bases at V and 0 bases at J, with 7 bases in the middle. This CDR3 is 13 amino acids long. The germline CDR1 and CDR2 sequences are SQVTM and ANQGSEA. The CDR3 DNA reads TGCAGCGTTGGGGGACTAGCCAAAAACATTCAGTACTTC. Amino acid sequence: CSVGGLAKNIQYF.

The gene calls are TRBV3-1 and TRBJ1-1, with D possibly TRBD1 on 5 matching bases. The germline CDR1 and CDR2 sequences are LGHDT and YNNKEL (reference sequence). The CDR3 covers 16 residues. With 4 bases removed from V and 4 bases from J, the gap between germline ends came to 19 bases. The chain's CDR3 is CASSPERGRAGTEAFF. For the CDR3, the DNA is TGTGCCAGCAGCCCCGAGCGGGGCAGGGCTGGCACTGAAGCTTTCTTT.

The chain is built from TRBV28 and TRBJ2-5; 8 bases fit TRBD1. The CDR3 extends over 15 amino acids. Per the germline V gene, CDR1 is MDHEN and CDR2 is SYDVKM. Trimming removed 6 bases from V and 6 bases from J; junction bases left unmatched: 12. The CDR3 DNA is TGTGCCAGCAGCTCGTGGGCAGGGGGCATGCAGACCCAGTACTTC. Protein: CASSSWAGGMQTQYF.

This clonotype has a handful of counts. The genes are TRBV5-1 and TRBJ2-5; 9 nucleotides line up with TRBD1. The CDR3 contains 20 residues. Unmatched junction bases numbered 22, after V lost 3 bases and J lost 4 bases. Germline CDR1 SGHRS, CDR2 YFSETQ. CDR3 sequence reads: CASSSIVPGQGDLRGETQYF. The DNA for the CDR3 is TGCGCCAGCAGCTCCATAGTCCCGGGACAGGGTGACTTAAGGGGAGAGACCCAGTACTTC. The whole variable domain, remainder taken from reference TRBV5-1 and TRBJ2-5, is KAGVTQTPRYLIKTRGQQVTLSCSPISGHRSVSWYQQTPGQGLQFLFEYFSETQRNKGNFPGRFSGRQFSNSRSEMNVSTLELGDSALYLCASSSIVPGQGDLRGETQYFGPGTRLLVL.